This T cell receptor beta chain came from a study of T-cell reconstitution after alpha-beta-depleted transplantation in children (dated by TCRdb to about 2016). Regarding the complete study: The study quantitatively tracked T-cell immune reconstitution after TCRalphabeta/CD19-depleted allogeneic hematopoietic cell transplantation in children using TCR repertoire profiling.

Relative to germline, V is 2 bases shorter and J is 4 bases shorter, with 11 bases between their ends. Including the terminal cysteine and phenylalanine, the CDR3 comprises 14 residues. CDR3 DNA is the only sequence kept; it has 42 bases, read in frame from the first base. CDR1 and CDR2 are read off the germline V gene (reference sequence) as MNHEY and SMNVEV. Libraries came from PCR. Data came from an Illumina HiSeq 2500. To normalize quantification of the TCRbeta repertoire, the TCR libraries were built with molecular barcoding that relied on unique molecular identifiers. TCRdb applied fastp at Q25 and MiXCR to the public reads, then kept only in-frame beta chains. Duplicate CDR3 protein sequences are folded into a single record with the most common DNA and genes. In this sample the table shows about 830,000 distinct CDR3 sequences, roughly 16% of which occur a single time. Of the sample, under 6% is held by the ten largest clones.

The paper as a whole reports these results and caveats: About two months after transplant, the apparently early recovery of alphabetaT-cell counts reportedly depended on just several hundred clones that had expanded rapidly and came from non-depleted graft cells. In some patients, the high TCRbeta diversity seen at day 60 was put down to recipient T cells and intrathymic progenitors that had survived conditioning. Over the following months the frequencies of hyperexpanded clones went down, and after one year T-cell counts and TCRbeta diversity were mostly credited to newly produced T cells.

This clonotype occurred a few times. Its recognized antigen is unknown. Base qualities are not at hand, and no much larger clone is one base apart. What the treatment or condition label conveys for this sample: allogeneic hematopoietic cell transplantation with graft depleted of TCRalphabeta T cells and CD19 B cells. The children who served as transplant recipients had been given grafts of TCRalphabeta/CD19-depleted allogeneic hematopoietic cells. The rearranged chain carries TRBV27 and TRBJ1-1; the D gene is perhaps TRBD1, from 5 matching bases. The clonotype originates from a male patient younger than 18 who had a stem cell transplant for acute lymphoblastic leukemia, so the T cells may come from the graft donor. This specimen consisted of PBMCs, mostly from graft donor cells, obtained 360 days after TCRalphabeta/CD19-depleted stem cell transplant. The CDR3 loop reads CASSLLQGGTEAFF. The bases read TGTGCCAGCAGTTTACTGCAGGGAGGCACTGAAGCTTTCTTT.